The 8 T cell receptor beta chains reported below all come from one sample, sequenced in a study of cytomegalovirus exposure and HLA in healthy donors. PCR was performed using 60 Vbeta and 13 Jbeta primers. TCRdb keeps only in-frame clones here, not all; method: immunoSEQ multiplex PCR. The data show 95,000 to 100,000 clones, with around 82% seen just once and approximately 3.5% held by the top ten. The sequenced sample consisted of PBMCs. The receptors were sampled from a middle-aged man in good health and CMV-seronegative.

The chain joins TRBV9 to TRBJ2-3; 11 nucleotides align to TRBD1. With 0 bases clipped from V and 2 bases from J, the junction kept 2 bases outside the gene matches. The CDR3 spans 16 residues. CDR1 is SGDLS and CDR2 is YYNGEE in the germline V gene. CDR3 bases: TGTGCCAGCAGCGTAGGGACAGGGGGCCTCACAGATACGCAGTATTTT. This gives the protein CASSVGTGGLTDTQYF.

This sequence joins TRBV6-6 and TRBJ1-2; TRBD1 agrees at 9 bases. After removal of 7 bases from V and 5 bases from J, the junction contained 14 bases not matched to a gene. Germline V gene lookup returns CDR1 MNHNY and CDR2 SVGAGI (reference sequence). The CDR3 loop spans 16 amino acids. The CDR3 sequence is CASIANGPGTGYGYTF. The CDR3 coding sequence is TGTGCCAGCATCGCTAACGGACCCGGGACAGGGTATGGCTACACCTTC.

The V and J genes are TRBV18 and TRBJ2-3, with 8 bases that match TRBD1. The V and J ends lost 1 base and 5 bases, in that order; junction bases with no gene match: 8. The CDR3 covers 16 residues. The germline V gene encodes CDR1 KGHSH and CDR2 LQKENI. The CDR3 region has the DNA TGTGCCAGCTCACCACTCCCCAGGGGGCTTGGAGATACGCAGTATTTT. Encoded protein: CASSPLPRGLGDTQYF. The full variable domain, completed using reference TRBV18 and TRBJ2-3, is NAGVMQNPRHLVRRRGQEARLRCSPMKGHSHVYWYRQLPEEGLKFMVYLQKENIIDESGMPKERFSAEFPKEGPSILRIQQVVRGDSAAYFCASSPLPRGLGDTQYFGPGTRLTVL.

The V and J genes are TRBV19 and TRBJ2-5; D is unclear. The germline V gene has CDR1 LNHDA and CDR2 SQIVND (reference sequence). V lost 1 base and J 3 bases, leaving 9 bases between the germline ends. CDR3 length equals 14 residues. CDR3 residues: CASSIAGRKETQYF. CDR3 nucleotide sequence: TGTGCCAGTAGTATAGCGGGTCGTAAAGAGACCCAGTACTTC.

The chain recombines TRBV28 with TRBJ2-7; 8 positions agree with TRBD2. J gave up 9 bases and V 7 bases, and 8 bases lay outside the gene matches. CDR1 is MDHEN and CDR2 is SYDVKM in the germline V gene. CDR3 length equals 12 residues. The CDR3 protein is CASNTLAGLQYF. The DNA of the CDR3 is TGTGCCAGCAACACGCTAGCGGGTCTGCAGTACTTC.

The chain recombines TRBV19 with TRBJ2-1; possibly TRBD2 for D (5 bases). The CDR3 runs 13 residues. Germline CDR1 LNHDA, CDR2 SQIVND (reference sequence). V lost 4 bases to trimming and J lost 7 bases, with 11 bases between them. Here the CDR3 DNA reads TGTGCCAGTAGTAATGCGGGTGTTAATGAGCAGTTCTTC. Translating gives CASSNAGVNEQFF.

This chain uses TRBV28 with TRBJ2-1, with 11 bases aligning to TRBD2. Trimming at V came to 6 bases and at J to 5 bases, leaving 6 bases not matched to a gene. CDR1 MDHEN and CDR2 SYDVKM come from the germline V gene. This CDR3 is 15 amino acids long. CDR3 in amino acids: CASRASGGNNNEQFF. Here the CDR3 DNA reads TGTGCCAGCAGGGCTAGCGGGGGGAACAACAATGAGCAGTTCTTC.

The V and J genes are TRBV2 and TRBJ1-2; D is perhaps TRBD1 (5 bases). V was cut by 6 bases and J by 7 bases, with 15 bases left in between. The CDR3 covers 13 residues. The V gene's germline CDR1 is SNHLY and CDR2 FYNNEI. CDR3 region: CASSVDTLVGYTF. The DNA of the CDR3 is TGTGCCAGCAGCGTGGACACCCTTGTTGGCTACACCTTC.